This T cell receptor (beta chain) was observed in a study of OX40 agonist ivuxolimab in advanced cancers. Germline loops: CDR1 LGHNA, CDR2 YSLEER. This CDR3 comprises 17 residues. V was clipped by 4 bases and J by 2 bases; unmatched bases: 5. Concerning this clone: The target antigen is unknown.

TCRdb's table, derived via immunoSEQ multiplex PCR, lists solely in-frame clones and lacks some. Of approximately 60,000 clones in the sample, about 94% were seen once. Study-wide results and limits: The CD4+ and CD8+ T cells in the blood had expanded clonally by week 6 at 0.1 to 3.0 mg/kg. Antigen specificity of clonally expanded peripheral T cells was not established.

This clonotype was sampled from an adult with an advanced solid tumor such as melanoma, head and neck, liver or kidney cancer. Material: CD4+ or CD8+ T cells sorted from blood, obtained in a trial of the OX40 agonist ivuxolimab. The gene calls are TRBV4-3 and TRBJ2-2; TRBD2 matches at 12 bases. In DNA form, the CDR3 reads TGCGCCAGCAGCCCCACTAGCGGGAGGCACAACACCGGGGAGCTGTTTTTT. Translated: CASSPTSGRHNTGELFF.